The next 9 T cell receptor beta chains were all read from a single sample in a study of blood T cell repertoires in COVID-19. Profiling relied on immunoSEQ multiplex PCR, and the TCRdb table lists in-frame clones only, not all of them. The table includes fewer than 120,000 clones, roughly 85% detected once. The sequenced sample was peripheral blood. These receptors were obtained from a human donor in a cohort sampled during active COVID-19.

This clone has a handful of counts. The rearrangement uses TRBV30 and TRBJ1-1, with D perhaps TRBD1 (5 bases). In germline, CDR1 is GTSNPN, CDR2 SVGIG (reference sequence). The CDR3 consists of 11 residues. The CDR3 nucleotides are TGTGCTAAAGAGCGGGGCGCTGAAGCTTTCTTT. It specifies CAKERGAEAFF.

The V call is TRBV6-5, the J call TRBJ1-2, with TRBD1 matching over 7 bases. Trimming at V came to 7 bases and at J to 4 bases, leaving 12 bases not matched to a gene. CDR3 length equals 15 residues. Germline V gene data show CDR1 as MNHEY and CDR2 as SVGAGI. CDR3 sequence (DNA): TGTGCCAGCACTGGTGGGACAGCCGAGGGCTATGGCTACACCTTC. This codes for CASTGGTAEGYGYTF.

The V and J genes are TRBV30 and TRBJ2-5; tentative D call: TRBD2 (6 bases). The ends were cut back, 2 bases at V and 13 bases at J, with 20 bases in the middle. The CDR3 loop spans 13 amino acids. Per germline, CDR1 GTSNPN and CDR2 SVGIG (reference sequence). The CDR3 coding sequence is TGTGCCTGGAGTACAACGACCACTAGCCCCAGGTACTTC. It codes for CAWSTTTTSPRYF.

The chain is built from TRBV11-2 and TRBJ1-1; TRBD1 matches at 11 bases. V dropped 4 bases and J dropped 4; count of bases not matched to a gene: 8. Germline-derived CDR1 and CDR2 are SGHAT and FQNNGV. The CDR3 has 16 amino acids. The CDR3 DNA is TGTGCCAGCAGCTCGGACAGGGGGCGAGCGGGCACTGAAGCTTTCTTT. It is translated as CASSSDRGRAGTEAFF.

Only a few counts were recorded for this clone. This chain joins TRBV7-2 and TRBJ1-1, with D possibly TRBD1 on 6 matching bases. The CDR3 is 14 amino acids. From germline, CDR1 is SGHTA and CDR2 FQGNSA. Trimming took 4 bases from V and 2 from J, leaving 11 bases between them. The CDR3 nucleotides read TGTGCCAGCAGCTCGGACAGCCCTAACACTGAAGCTTTCTTT. This codes for CASSSDSPNTEAFF. The variable domain in full, completed from reference TRBV7-2 and TRBJ1-1, reads GAGVSQSPSNKVTEKGKDVELRCDPISGHTALYWYRQSLGQGLEFLIYFQGNSAPDKSGLPSDRFSAERTGGSVSTLTIQRTQQEDSAVYLCASSSDSPNTEAFFGQGTRLTVV.

The rearrangement joins TRBV5-1 to TRBJ2-7; TRBD2 aligns across 13 bases. The junction had 11 bases not matched to a gene; V was cut back by 2 bases and J by 6 bases. The CDR3 is 17 residues long. Germline values: CDR1 SGHRS, CDR2 YFSETQ. The CDR3 DNA reads as TGCGCCAGCAGCTTTGGTGCCACTAGCGGGAGGGCCGCCGAGCAGTACTTC. This sequence encodes CASSFGATSGRAAEQYF.

CDR3 nucleotide sequence: TGTGCCAGCAGTTTAGCCAGGGGTCGGACCGGGGAGCTGTTTTTT. Its translation is CASSLARGRTGELFF. The gene calls are TRBV28 and TRBJ2-2; the D gene is possibly TRBD1 (6 bases). The CDR3 is made up of 15 amino acids. V was pared by 2 bases and J by 5 bases, with 12 bases between. Germline loops: CDR1 MDHEN, CDR2 SYDVKM.

This sequence joins TRBV18 and TRBJ2-1; 12 bases map to TRBD2. The trim removed 8 bases at V and 7 bases at J, leaving 12 bases unmatched. Germline lookup yields CDR1 KGHSH and CDR2 LQKENI. The CDR3 is 16 residues long. CDR3 DNA: TGTGCCAGCACCCCAAGACTAGCGGGAGTGACGAATGAGCAGTTCTTC. Its translation: CASTPRLAGVTNEQFF.

The gene calls are TRBV5-1 and TRBJ2-2; D uncertain. This CDR3 is 15 amino acids long. V lost 0 bases to trimming and J lost 5 bases, with 11 bases between them. From germline, CDR1 is SGHRS and CDR2 YFSETQ. In DNA form, the CDR3 reads TGCGCCAGCAGCTTGGCGCAGGTTGAGACCGGGGAGCTGTTTTTT. Translating it yields CASSLAQVETGELFF.